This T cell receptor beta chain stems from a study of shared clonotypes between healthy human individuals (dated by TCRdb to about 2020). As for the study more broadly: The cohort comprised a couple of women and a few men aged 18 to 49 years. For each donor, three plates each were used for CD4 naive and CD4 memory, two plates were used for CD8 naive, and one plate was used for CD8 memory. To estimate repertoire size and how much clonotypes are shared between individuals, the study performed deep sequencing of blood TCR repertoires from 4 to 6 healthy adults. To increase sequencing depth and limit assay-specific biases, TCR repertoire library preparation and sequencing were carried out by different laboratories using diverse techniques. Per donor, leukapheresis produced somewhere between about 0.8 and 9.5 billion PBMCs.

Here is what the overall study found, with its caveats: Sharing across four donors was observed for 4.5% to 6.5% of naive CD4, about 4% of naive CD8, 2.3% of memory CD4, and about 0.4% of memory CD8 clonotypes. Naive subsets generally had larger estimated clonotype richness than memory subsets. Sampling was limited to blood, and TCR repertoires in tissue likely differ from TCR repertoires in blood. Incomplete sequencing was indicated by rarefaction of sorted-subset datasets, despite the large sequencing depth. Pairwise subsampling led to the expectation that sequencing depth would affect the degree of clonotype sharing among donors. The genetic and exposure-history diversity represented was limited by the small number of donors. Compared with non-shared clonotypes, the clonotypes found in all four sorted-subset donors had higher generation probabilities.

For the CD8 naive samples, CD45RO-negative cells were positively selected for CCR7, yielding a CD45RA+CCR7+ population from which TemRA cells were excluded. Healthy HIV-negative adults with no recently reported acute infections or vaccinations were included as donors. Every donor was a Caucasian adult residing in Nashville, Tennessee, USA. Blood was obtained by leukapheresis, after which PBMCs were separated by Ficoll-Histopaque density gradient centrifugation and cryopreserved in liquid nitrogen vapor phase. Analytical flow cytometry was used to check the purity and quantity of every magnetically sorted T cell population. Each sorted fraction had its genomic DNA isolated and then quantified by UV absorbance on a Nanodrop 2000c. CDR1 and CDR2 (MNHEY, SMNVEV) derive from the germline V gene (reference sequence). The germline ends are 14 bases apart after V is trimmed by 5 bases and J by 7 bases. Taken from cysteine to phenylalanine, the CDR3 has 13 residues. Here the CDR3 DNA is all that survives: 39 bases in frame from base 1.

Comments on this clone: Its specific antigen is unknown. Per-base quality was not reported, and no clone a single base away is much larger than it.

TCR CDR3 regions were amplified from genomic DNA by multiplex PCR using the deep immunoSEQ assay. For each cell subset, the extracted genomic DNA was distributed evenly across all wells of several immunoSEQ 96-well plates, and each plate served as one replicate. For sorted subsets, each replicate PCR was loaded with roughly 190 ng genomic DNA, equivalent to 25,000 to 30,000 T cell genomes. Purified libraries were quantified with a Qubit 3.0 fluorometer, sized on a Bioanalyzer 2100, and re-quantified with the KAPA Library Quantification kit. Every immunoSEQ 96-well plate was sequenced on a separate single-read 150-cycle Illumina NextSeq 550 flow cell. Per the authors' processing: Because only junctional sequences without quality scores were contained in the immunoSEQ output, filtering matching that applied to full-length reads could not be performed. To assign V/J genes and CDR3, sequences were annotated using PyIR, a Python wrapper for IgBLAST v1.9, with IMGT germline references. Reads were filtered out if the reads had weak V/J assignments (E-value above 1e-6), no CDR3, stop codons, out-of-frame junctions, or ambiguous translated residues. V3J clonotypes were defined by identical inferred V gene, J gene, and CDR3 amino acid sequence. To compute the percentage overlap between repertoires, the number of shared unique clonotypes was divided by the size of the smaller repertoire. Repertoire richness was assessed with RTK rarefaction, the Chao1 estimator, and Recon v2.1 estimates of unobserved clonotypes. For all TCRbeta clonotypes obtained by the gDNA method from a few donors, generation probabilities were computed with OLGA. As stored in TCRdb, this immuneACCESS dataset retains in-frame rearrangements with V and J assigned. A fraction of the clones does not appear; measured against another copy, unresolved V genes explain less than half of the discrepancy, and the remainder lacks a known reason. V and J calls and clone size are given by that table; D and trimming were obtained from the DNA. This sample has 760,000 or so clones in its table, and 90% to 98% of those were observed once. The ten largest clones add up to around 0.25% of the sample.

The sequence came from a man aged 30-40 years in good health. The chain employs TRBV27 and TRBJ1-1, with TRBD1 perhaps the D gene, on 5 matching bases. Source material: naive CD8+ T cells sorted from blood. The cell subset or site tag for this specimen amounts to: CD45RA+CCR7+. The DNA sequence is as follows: TGTGCCAGCAGTCTGGGGCAGACATTTGAAGCTTTCTTT. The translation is CASSLGQTFEAFF.